This T cell receptor (beta chain) appears in the sequencing data of a study of somatic mutations in cytotoxic T cells in rheumatoid arthritis. Looking at the study overall: Prior to any treatment and right after diagnosis, patient blood (approximately 33 ml EDTA) was drawn.

Germline V lookup: CDR1 SGHDT, CDR2 YYEEEE. The CDR3 covers 14 residues. The V gene lost 0 bases and the J gene lost 2 bases, with 9 bases spanning the gap. The study, taken as a whole, reports: There were about an eighth of the roughly 60 patients in whom the largest CD8+ clone exceeded 20% of CD8+ cells.

Details on this clone: The antigen is not known.

The CD4+ and CD8+ fractions came from positive magnetic bead selection and were purity-checked by flow cytometry. Method: immunoSEQ multiplex PCR; TCRdb's copy keeps in-frame clones and lacks some. The repertoire includes 20,000 to 25,000 clones, nearly 80% of them detected once, and approximately 11% sits in the top ten. Sample: CD8+ T cells sorted from blood. The receptor's source is an adult with rheumatoid arthritis. The genes are TRBV5-6 and TRBJ2-7; D not resolved. CDR3 sequence reads: CASSLGTAPYEQYF. In DNA, the CDR3 is TGTGCCAGCAGCTTGGGGACGGCCCCCTACGAGCAGTACTTC.